This is a list of T cell receptor beta chains from one sample in a study of shared clonotypes between healthy human individuals. Sequencing used immunoSEQ multiplex PCR; TCRdb keeps in-frame clones, though not all of them. The data contain millions of clones, about 95% of them singletons. The sample was naive CD8+ T cells sorted from blood. The receptors derive from a man between 18 and 35 years old in good health. The CDR3 runs from the conserved cysteine through the conserved F or W. A D gene is named only where the DNA matches it firmly. Not every row has a clone size; where given, it reads once, few, many or a size class.

NA,TRBD2,TRBJ2-7,TRBV19,CASSPGTSGYEQYF,TGTGCCAGTAGTCCGGGGACTAGCGGCTACGAGCAGTACTTC
NA,TRBD1,TRBJ2-7,TRBV4-1,CASSQVKGASYEQYF,TGCGCCAGCAGCCAGGTGAAGGGGGCTTCCTACGAGCAGTACTTC
NA,NA,TRBJ2-3,TRBV10-3,CAISESRDPSRTDTQYF,TGTGCCATCAGTGAGTCCAGGGATCCTTCCCGAACAGATACGCAGTATTTT
NA,NA,TRBJ1-3,TRBV4-3,CASSQTSQPFSGNTIYF,TGCGCCAGCAGCCAAACAAGCCAACCTTTCTCTGGAAACACCATATATTTT
NA,TRBD1,TRBJ1-2,TRBV5-6,CASRAWGTGTGGSDYGYTF,TGTGCCAGCAGAGCTTGGGGCACCGGGACAGGGGGCAGCGACTATGGCTACACCTTC
NA,NA,TRBJ1-5,TRBV30,CAWSAGISNQPQHF,TGTGCCTGGAGTGCGGGGATAAGCAATCAGCCCCAGCATTTT
once,NA,TRBJ1-2,TRBV5-8,CASSLVEGGDYGYTF,TGTGCCAGCAGCTTGGTGGAGGGTGGAGACTATGGCTACACCTTC
NA,NA,TRBJ2-7,TRBV11-2,CASSLDNRPRYYEQYF,TGTGCCAGCAGCTTAGATAATCGGCCCCGATACTACGAGCAGTACTTC
NA,NA,TRBJ2-2,TRBV7-2,CASSSGETGELFF,TGTGCCAGCAGTTCGGGGGAAACCGGGGAGCTGTTTTTT
NA,NA,TRBJ2-3,TRBV9,CASERGRGGEDTQYF,TGTGCCAGCGAGAGGGGCAGGGGAGGCGAGGATACGCAGTATTTT
NA,TRBD2,TRBJ2-7,TRBV30,CAWGRLAGEDEQYF,TGTGCCTGGGGTAGACTAGCGGGAGAGGACGAGCAGTACTTC
NA,TRBD2,TRBJ2-6,TRBV10-3,CAITPASGSSSGANVLTF,TGTGCCATCACGCCGGCTAGCGGGAGCTCCTCTGGGGCCAACGTCCTGACTTTC
NA,TRBD1,TRBJ2-7,TRBV10-3,CAISDTGGEQYF,TGTGCCATCAGTGACACAGGGGGTGAGCAGTACTTC
NA,TRBD1,TRBJ2-5,TRBV27,CASSSPGTGQETQYF,TGTGCCAGCAGTTCCCCAGGGACAGGCCAAGAGACCCAGTACTTC
NA,NA,TRBJ2-1,TRBV13,CASSLALAGLEYNEQFF,TGTGCCAGCAGCTTAGCTCTGGCGGGTTTAGAATACAATGAGCAGTTCTTC
NA,NA,TRBJ2-3,TRBV10-3,CAITQLGRTDTQYF,TGTGCCATCACTCAACTAGGACGCACAGATACGCAGTATTTT
NA,TRBD1,TRBJ2-5,TRBV14,CASSRKTGDRETQYF,TGTGCCAGCAGCCGAAAGACAGGGGACCGAGAGACCCAGTACTTC
NA,NA,TRBJ1-2,TRBV7-8,CASSLEGFYGYTF,TGTGCCAGCAGCCTGGAGGGGTTCTATGGCTACACCTTC
NA,TRBD1,TRBJ1-4,TRBV27,CASSTIGTGGPNEKLFF,TGTGCCAGCAGTACTATCGGGACAGGGGGCCCCAATGAAAAACTGTTTTTT
NA,NA,TRBJ2-1,TRBV27,CASSFRDSDNEQFF,TGTGCCAGCAGTTTCCGGGACTCAGACAATGAGCAGTTCTTC
NA,TRBD2,TRBJ2-7,TRBV6-5,CASSQGLAGSYEQYF,TGTGCGAGCTCCCAGGGGCTAGCGGGATCCTACGAGCAGTACTTC
NA,NA,TRBJ1-6,TRBV13,CASSLGNSPLHF,TGTGCCAGCAGCTTAGGGAATTCACCCCTCCACTTT
NA,NA,TRBJ2-5,TRBV27,CASSFFPGTKETQYF,TGTGCCAGCAGTTTCTTCCCAGGGACAAAGGAGACCCAGTACTTC
NA,NA,TRBJ2-1,TRBV27,CASSLQGSYNEQFF,TGTGCCAGCAGTCTCCAGGGTTCCTACAATGAGCAGTTCTTC
NA,NA,TRBJ2-1,TRBV19,CASSLDYNEQFF,TGTGCCAGTAGCCTGGATTACAATGAGCAGTTCTTC
NA,NA,TRBJ2-3,TRBV4-1,CASSQYVDTDTQYF,TGCGCCAGCAGCCAATATGTTGACACAGATACGCAGTATTTT
once,TRBD2,TRBJ2-7,TRBV19,CASSIIASGAYEQYF,TGTGCCAGTAGTATTATCGCTAGCGGGGCCTACGAGCAGTACTTC
NA,NA,TRBJ2-3,TRBV28,CASIEDSGGFTDTQYF,TGTGCCAGCATCGAGGATAGCGGTGGATTCACAGATACGCAGTATTTT
NA,NA,TRBJ2-3,TRBV27,CASSLSKAGLGADTQYF,TGTGCCAGCAGTTTATCGAAGGCAGGCCTGGGGGCAGATACGCAGTATTTT
NA,NA,TRBJ2-7,TRBV5-6,CASSLMTYEQYF,TGTGCCAGCAGCTTGATGACCTACGAGCAGTACTTC
NA,NA,TRBJ1-5,TRBV28,CASGFNQPQHF,TGTGCCAGCGGCTTCAATCAGCCCCAGCATTTT
NA,TRBD2,TRBJ2-2,TRBV28,CASSPSGGRGTGELFF,TGTGCCAGCTCTCCTAGCGGGGGAAGGGGCACCGGGGAGCTGTTTTTT
NA,NA,TRBJ2-5,TRBV28,CASSSTWDGQETQYF,TGTGCCAGCAGTTCTACCTGGGACGGCCAAGAGACCCAGTACTTC
NA,NA,TRBJ2-2,TRBV15,CATSRDEKPGELFF,TGTGCCACCAGCAGAGATGAGAAGCCCGGGGAGCTGTTTTTT
NA,NA,TRBJ1-5,TRBV4-1,CASSRSQTALNQPQHF,TGCGCCAGCAGCCGCTCCCAGACAGCTCTCAATCAGCCCCAGCATTTT
NA,NA,TRBJ2-2,TRBV5-1,CASSLEGWPGELFF,TGCGCCAGCAGCTTGGAAGGGTGGCCCGGGGAGCTGTTTTTT
NA,NA,TRBJ2-7,TRBV10-2,CASGQGNEQYF,TGCGCCAGCGGTCAGGGGAACGAGCAGTACTTC
NA,NA,TRBJ2-3,TRBV7-9,CASSRDTNTDTQYF,TGTGCCAGCAGCCGGGACACCAACACAGATACGCAGTATTTT
once,TRBD1,TRBJ2-5,TRBV7-8,CASSLAEGGYQETQYF,TGTGCCAGCAGCTTAGCGGAAGGGGGCTACCAAGAGACCCAGTACTTC
NA,TRBD1,TRBJ1-2,TRBV4-1,CASSHDGSTGTGLYGYTF,TGCGCCAGCAGCCATGACGGTTCAACCGGGACAGGACTCTATGGCTACACCTTC
NA,TRBD1,TRBJ1-6,TRBV9,CASSYAGTAYYNSPLHF,TGTGCCAGCAGCTACGCCGGGACAGCGTATTATAATTCACCCCTCCACTTT
NA,NA,TRBJ2-6,TRBV15,CATSRDPSSLSGANVLTF,TGTGCCACCAGCAGAGATCCTTCCTCGCTCTCTGGGGCCAACGTCCTGACTTTC
NA,TRBD1,TRBJ2-4,TRBV2,CASSSFGTAEAKNIQYF,TGTGCCAGCAGCTCCTTCGGGACAGCCGAGGCCAAAAACATTCAGTACTTC
NA,TRBD1,TRBJ2-7,TRBV19,CASSWGRDSIYEQYF,TGTGCCAGTAGTTGGGGCCGGGACAGCATCTACGAGCAGTACTTC
NA,NA,TRBJ1-1,TRBV27,CASSLGGLNTEAFF,TGTGCCAGCAGTTTAGGAGGGTTGAACACTGAAGCTTTCTTT
NA,NA,TRBJ1-6,TRBV7-6,CASSLGDRNSPLHF,TGTGCCAGCAGCTTAGGAGACAGGAATTCACCCCTCCACTTT
NA,NA,TRBJ1-2,TRBV2,CASSEGGYGESHGYTF,TGTGCCAGCAGTGAAGGGGGCTACGGAGAAAGCCATGGCTACACCTTC
NA,TRBD1,TRBJ2-7,TRBV27,CASSEDRGTYEQYF,TGTGCCAGCAGTGAGGACAGGGGGACCTACGAGCAGTACTTC
NA,TRBD2,TRBJ2-3,TRBV29-1,CSVEGLAPLDTQYF,TGCAGCGTTGAGGGACTAGCCCCTCTAGATACGCAGTATTTT
NA,NA,TRBJ1-5,TRBV29-1,CSVDPVQPQHF,TGCAGCGTTGACCCGGTCCAGCCCCAGCATTTT
NA,TRBD2,TRBJ2-2,TRBV6-5,CASRGTSFSIGELFF,TGTGCCAGCAGGGGGACTAGCTTTTCTATCGGGGAGCTGTTTTTT
NA,NA,TRBJ2-7,TRBV14,CASSQGYEQYF,TGTGCCAGCAGCCAAGGTTACGAGCAGTACTTC
few,NA,TRBJ2-5,TRBV6-5,CASSYNGKETQYF,TGTGCCAGCAGTTATAACGGAAAAGAGACCCAGTACTTC
NA,NA,TRBJ2-7,TRBV30,CAWSVPGPSSYEQYF,TGTGCCTGGAGTGTACCGGGTCCCAGCTCCTACGAGCAGTACTTC
NA,NA,TRBJ2-7,TRBV11-2,CASSLVGLEQYF,TGTGCCAGCAGCTTAGTTGGGTTAGAGCAGTACTTC
NA,TRBD2,TRBJ2-3,TRBV9,CASSGELSGATDTQYF,TGTGCCAGCAGCGGAGAGTTGAGCGGGGCCACAGATACGCAGTATTTT
NA,NA,TRBJ2-5,TRBV11-2,CASSSLLQGLETQYF,TGTGCCAGCAGCTCACTCCTACAGGGTTTGGAGACCCAGTACTTC
NA,TRBD1,TRBJ2-5,TRBV7-2,CASSPGDTGVHQETQYF,TGTGCCAGCAGCCCAGGTGATACAGGGGTACACCAAGAGACCCAGTACTTC